A selection of T cell receptor beta chains follows, all from one sample in a study of technical replicates of blood from a handful of donors. Some clones are missing from TCRdb's copy, which holds only in-frame ones; the method was immunoSEQ multiplex PCR. The sample has about 81,000 clones; under 97% are singletons. Sequencing was carried out using T cells isolated from PBMCs. Every receptor here comes from a human donor in good health. Each CDR3 is given with its conserved first and last residue. Each record gives: clone size, V gene, J gene, D gene, CDR3 DNA, CDR3 protein. D genes are given only for firm matches. Some rows mark clone size as missing; the rest say once, few, many or name a class of expanded clone.

>-|TRBV7-9|TRBJ2-7|TRBD1
TGTGCCAGCAGCTGGGGACAGGCCGACGAGCAGTACTTC
CASSWGQADEQYF
>-|TRBV6-1|TRBJ1-1|TRBD1
TGTGCCACTGACGGGACAGGGCGCACTGAAGCTTTCTTT
CATDGTGRTEAFF
>-|TRBV7-2|TRBJ1-5|TRBD1
TGTGCCAGCAGCTCCGGGACAGAGAATCAGCCCCAGCATTTT
CASSSGTENQPQHF
>-|TRBV30|TRBJ1-1|-
TGTGCCTGGAGTGTAAGTCTGGCTGGGAACACTGAAGCTTTCTTT
CAWSVSLAGNTEAFF
>-|TRBV18|TRBJ2-7|-
TGTGCCAGCTCTCGGGATCGAGAGATGTACGAGCAGTACTTC
CASSRDREMYEQYF
>-|TRBV4-2|TRBJ2-7|-
TGTGCCAGCAGCCAGACCGGGATGTTCGGCTACGAGCAGTACTTC
CASSQTGMFGYEQYF
>-|TRBV13|TRBJ2-3|-
TGTGCCAGCAGCTTCGATCCCGGGACATCTAGCACAGATACGCAGTATTTT
CASSFDPGTSSTDTQYF
>once|TRBV27|TRBJ2-5|TRBD2
TGTGCCAGCAGTTTTTCGGGGGGGTGGGACCAGTACTTC
CASSFSGGWDQYF
>-|TRBV27|TRBJ2-2|TRBD2
TGTGCCAGCAGCCGACTAGCGGAAACCGGGGAGCTGTTTTTT
CASSRLAETGELFF
>-|TRBV5-3|TRBJ2-1|-
TGTGCCAGAAGCAACACCTACAATGAGCAGTTCTTC
CARSNTYNEQFF
>-|TRBV27|TRBJ2-7|TRBD1
TGTGCCAGCAGTAGGGACAGGCCTGACGAGCAGTACTTC
CASSRDRPDEQYF
>once|TRBV5-8|TRBJ1-2|-
TGTGCCAGCAGCTTGGAGTCGTGGAGCGGCTACACCTTC
CASSLESWSGYTF
>-|TRBV29-1|TRBJ2-3|-
TGCAGCGTTGACCTCACAGATACGCAGTATTTT
CSVDLTDTQYF
>-|TRBV10-3|TRBJ2-1|TRBD2
TGTGCCATCAGCCCTTTAGCGGGAGGTTCCTACAATGAGCAGTTCTTC
CAISPLAGGSYNEQFF
>-|TRBV4-1|TRBJ2-1|TRBD2
TGCGCCAGCAGAGGACTAGCGGGGCCTCGGGAGCAGTTCTTC
CASRGLAGPREQFF
>-|TRBV12-2|TRBJ2-1|-
TGTGCAAGTCGCTTACTGTCTAGCGGGAGAAATGAGCAGTTCTTC
CASRLLSSGRNEQFF
>-|TRBV6-5|TRBJ2-1|-
TGTGCCACACACGGACTTCCTGGTGAGCAGTTCTTC
CATHGLPGEQFF
>once|TRBV9|TRBJ1-1|-
TGTGCCAGCAGCCCATCCGGGATGAACACTGAAGCTTTCTTT
CASSPSGMNTEAFF
>-|TRBV19|TRBJ2-7|TRBD1
TGTGCCAGTAGGCGACAGGGTTACTACGAGCAGTACTTC
CASRRQGYYEQYF
>-|TRBV2|TRBJ1-5|-
TGTGCCAGCAGTACCTTCTTCACAGGGAATCAGCCCCAGCATTTT
CASSTFFTGNQPQHF